What follows are 5 T cell receptor beta chains derived from one specimen sequenced in a study of radiotherapy plus CTLA-4 blockade in lung cancer. The assay was immunoSEQ multiplex PCR, and TCRdb's table has in-frame clones only and misses some. Here the sample spans around 55,000 clones, about 80% being singletons. Material: peripheral blood, obtained from a patient treated with radiotherapy plus ipilimumab. These receptors were obtained from a human donor with non-small cell lung cancer whose response to radiotherapy plus ipilimumab could not be evaluated.

This clone turned up a few times. The identical CDR3 is also encoded by other nucleotide sequences in the sample. J is TRBJ1-2 and V is TRBV6-5; perhaps TRBD1 as D (6 bases). The germline V gene encodes CDR1 MNHEY and CDR2 SVGAGI. Trimming stripped 5 bases from V and 4 bases from J, with 14 bases between. The CDR3 length is 14 residues. This CDR3 is CASSEPGQLYGYTF. CDR3 coding DNA: TGTGCCAGCAGTGAACCTGGACAGCTCTATGGCTACACCTTC.

The V call is TRBV7-2, the J call TRBJ2-3; 8 bases line up with TRBD1. CDR3 length: 15 residues. Germline loops: CDR1 SGHTA, CDR2 FQGNSA. The J segment lost 4 bases and the V segment lost 2 bases, leaving 5 bases of the junction unmatched. The DNA for the CDR3 is TGTGCCAGCAGCTTAATACCAGGGGGCGCAGATACGCAGTATTTT. Translated: CASSLIPGGADTQYF.

V usage is TRBV4-3 and J usage is TRBJ2-3, with D possibly being TRBD2 (6 bases). There are 18 residues in the CDR3. The V end lost 4 bases, the J end lost 4 bases, and 24 bases lay between the germline ends. CDR1 and CDR2 from the germline V gene are LGHNA and YSLEER. CDR3 in amino acids: CASSLLGAGGTGADTQYF. CDR3 DNA sequence: TGCGCCAGCAGCCTCTTGGGAGCAGGCGGGACGGGTGCAGATACGCAGTATTTT.

V is TRBV7-2 and J is TRBJ1-5; 10 nucleotides agree with TRBD1. The germline CDR1 and CDR2 sequences are SGHTA and FQGNSA. The trim removed 1 base at V and 5 bases at J, leaving 8 bases unmatched. The CDR3 loop spans 17 amino acids. The CDR3 DNA sequence: TGTGCCAGCAGCTTAGGGGCGGGACAGGGGCGCGATCAGCCCCAGCATTTT. It codes for CASSLGAGQGRDQPQHF.

The chain recombines TRBV28 with TRBJ2-7; 10 nucleotides align to TRBD1. This CDR3 contains 14 residues. Losses at the gene ends were 2 bases for V and 4 bases for J; bases not matched to a gene: 2. CDR1 MDHEN and CDR2 SYDVKM come from the germline V gene. CDR3: CASSLVGQGYEQYF. The DNA for the CDR3 is TGTGCCAGCAGTTTAGTGGGACAGGGGTACGAGCAGTACTTC.